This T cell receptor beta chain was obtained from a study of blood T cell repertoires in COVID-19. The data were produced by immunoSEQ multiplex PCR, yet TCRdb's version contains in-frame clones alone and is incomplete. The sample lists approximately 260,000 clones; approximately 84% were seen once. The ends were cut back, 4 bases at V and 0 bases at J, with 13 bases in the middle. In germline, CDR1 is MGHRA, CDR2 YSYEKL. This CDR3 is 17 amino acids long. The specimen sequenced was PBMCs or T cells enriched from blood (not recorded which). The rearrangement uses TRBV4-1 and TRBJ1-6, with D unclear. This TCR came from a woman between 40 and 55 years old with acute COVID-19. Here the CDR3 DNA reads TGCGCCAGCAGCCCCCAATCGACTGACTCCTATAATTCACCCCTCCACTTT. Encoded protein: CASSPQSTDSYNSPLHF.